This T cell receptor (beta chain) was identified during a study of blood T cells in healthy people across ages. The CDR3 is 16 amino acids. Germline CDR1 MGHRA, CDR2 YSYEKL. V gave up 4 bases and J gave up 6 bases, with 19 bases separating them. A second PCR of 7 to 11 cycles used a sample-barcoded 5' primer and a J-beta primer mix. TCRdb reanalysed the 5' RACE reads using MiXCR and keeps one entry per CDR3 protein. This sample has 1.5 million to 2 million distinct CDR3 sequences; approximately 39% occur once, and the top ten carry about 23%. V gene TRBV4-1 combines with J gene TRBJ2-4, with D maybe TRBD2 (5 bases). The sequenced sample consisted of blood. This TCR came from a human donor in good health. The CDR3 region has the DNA TGCGCCAGCAGCCCCCGTGCGTCGGGGTGGGCAAACATTCAGTACTTC. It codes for CASSPRASGWANIQYF.